This TCR beta chain is drawn from a study of CD8 T cells in Susac syndrome. A quantity of about 0.5 to 1 ug RNA underwent reverse transcription using random hexamers. TCRdb reanalysed the immunoSEQ multiplex PCR reads using MiXCR and keeps one entry per CDR3 protein. The sample shows roughly 200,000 distinct CDR3 sequences, roughly 94% of them seen only once. The germline V gene encodes CDR1 GTSNPN and CDR2 SVGIG (reference sequence). Trimming shortened V by 3 bases and J by 0 bases, and 8 bases separated the two germline ends. This CDR3 has 13 residues. Input material: CD4+ T cells from PBMCs. The TCR was taken from a human donor with Susac syndrome. This chain joins TRBV30 and TRBJ1-1; D is unclear. CDR3 coding DNA: TGTGCCTGGAGCAAGTCGATGAACACTGAAGCTTTCTTT. It specifies CAWSKSMNTEAFF. The full variable domain, rest sourced from reference TRBV30 and TRBJ1-1, is SQTIHQWPATLVQPVGSPLSLECTVEGTSNPNLYWYRQAAGRGLQLLFYSVGIGQISSEVPQNLSASRPQDRQFILSSKKLLLSDSGFYLCAWSKSMNTEAFFGQGTRLTVV.